One and the same sample provided the 26 T cell receptor beta chains below, sequenced in a study of T-cell memory formation after mild COVID-19. TCRdb itself ran the 5' RACE reads through MiXCR, one entry per CDR3 protein. The data hold roughly 89,000 distinct CDR3 sequences, with around 13% observed a single time. Material for sequencing was PBMCs or a T cell subset sorted from them (not recorded which). The receptors were sampled from an adult woman who had mild COVID-19 (a few samples of this study predate the infection). Cell type and time point are not known.

In this sample, this clonotype turned up a few times. The chain combines TRBV10-3 with TRBJ1-1; D gene unclear. Germline V CDR1 and CDR2: ENHRY, SYGVKD. The CDR3 length is 14 residues. V lost 3 bases, J lost 1 base, and 9 bases lay in between. CDR3 region: CAISDPIQNTEAFF. The CDR3 DNA is TGTGCCATCAGTGATCCGATTCAGAACACTGAAGCTTTCTTT.

The V call is TRBV4-1, the J call TRBJ1-3; D is undetermined. CDR3 length: 17 amino acids. Trimming stripped 0 bases from V and 0 bases from J, with 12 bases between. Germline-derived CDR1 and CDR2 are MGHRA and YSYEKL. CDR3 sequence reads: CASSQERWVSSGNTIYF. DNA for the CDR3: TGCGCCAGCAGCCAAGAGCGGTGGGTCAGCTCTGGAAACACCATATATTTT.

In this sample, this clonotype turned up a few times. The chain employs TRBV24-1 and TRBJ1-5; TRBD1 matches 9 bases. The ends lost 2 bases at V and 3 bases at J; junction bases unmatched: 4. Germline V gene lookup returns CDR1 KGHDR and CDR2 SFDVKD. CDR3 size: 16 residues. The CDR3 DNA is TGTGCCACCAGTGATTCAGGACAGGGGAACAATCAGCCCCAGCATTTT. Protein product: CATSDSGQGNNQPQHF.

This clonotype was detected a few times. The rearrangement joins TRBV12-3 or TRBV12-4 to TRBJ2-1; 12 bases match TRBD1. The CDR3 loop spans 15 amino acids. With 5 bases clipped from V and 5 bases from J, the junction kept 4 bases outside the gene matches. The CDR3 here is CASSGDRGLNNEQFF. CDR3 nucleotides: TGTGCCAGCAGTGGGGACAGGGGGCTAAACAATGAGCAGTTCTTC.

This clonotype showed up just a few times. The chain couples TRBV29-1 to TRBJ1-2; D gene ambiguous. The CDR3 is 14 amino acids. Trimming cost V 3 bases and J 5 bases, with 16 bases left between them. From germline, CDR1 is SQVTM and CDR2 ANQGSEA. The CDR3 DNA reads TGCAGCGTTGAGGCTAGGATTACTGGGTATGGCTACACCTTC. Translating gives CSVEARITGYGYTF.

This clonotype was seen only a few times. The gene calls are TRBV9 and TRBJ2-5; TRBD2 matches 9 bases. The CDR3 contains 14 residues. From germline, CDR1 is SGDLS and CDR2 YYNGEE. V gave up 3 bases and J gave up 4 bases; unmatched junction bases: 4. The CDR3 region is CASSDRAGGETQYF. The CDR3 DNA is TGTGCCAGCAGCGATAGAGCGGGGGGAGAGACCCAGTACTTC.

In this sample, this clonotype turned up a few times. The chain combines TRBV24-1 with TRBJ2-7; D is possibly TRBD1 (6 bases). The CDR3 runs to 13 residues. Trimming took off 5 bases at V and 1 base at J, with 8 bases between the two ends. The germline CDR1 and CDR2 sequences are KGHDR and SFDVKD. Written as DNA, the CDR3 is TGTGCCACCAGTGCCAGGGGATCCTACGAGCAGTACTTC. It yields the protein CATSARGSYEQYF.

V usage is TRBV9 and J usage is TRBJ1-1, with D maybe TRBD1 (5 bases). Germline assignment: CDR1 SGDLS and CDR2 YYNGEE. V lost 1 base, J lost 5 bases, and 12 bases lay in between. The CDR3 extends over 14 amino acids. Here the CDR3 DNA reads TGTGCCAGCAGCGTACGCTGGGGGGGAACTGAAGCTTTCTTT. This codes for CASSVRWGGTEAFF.

The V call is TRBV6-5, the J call TRBJ2-1; 14 bases are shared with TRBD2. CDR3 length: 18 residues. J was trimmed by 8 bases and V by 2 bases; bases with no gene match: 11. The germline CDR1 and CDR2 sequences are MNHEY and SVGAGI. The CDR3 nucleotides are TGTGCCAGCAGTTACCGACCGACTAGCGGGAGGGCCGTGGATGAGCAGTTCTTC. This gives the protein CASSYRPTSGRAVDEQFF.

The chain recombines TRBV24-1 with TRBJ2-3; 7 bases fit TRBD2. CDR1 is KGHDR, CDR2 SFDVKD, per germline. The CDR3 has 14 amino acids. V lost 11 bases to trimming and J lost 1 base; unmatched junction nucleotides: 8. The CDR3 here is CAISGKRGTDTQYF. The CDR3 DNA sequence: TGTGCCATAAGCGGGAAGAGGGGCACAGATACGCAGTATTTT.

This clonotype was detected a few times. V is TRBV5-1 and J is TRBJ2-2, with 11 bases fitting TRBD2. This CDR3 spans 15 amino acids. The V gene's germline CDR1 is SGHRS and CDR2 YFSETQ. V lost 1 base to trimming and J lost 5 bases; unmatched junction nucleotides: 1. For the CDR3, the DNA is TGCGCCAGCAGCTTGACTAGCGGGAGTACCGGGGAGCTGTTTTTT. This gives the protein CASSLTSGSTGELFF. The full variable domain, with the rest looked up from reference TRBV5-1 and TRBJ2-2, is KAGVTQTPRYLIKTRGQQVTLSCSPISGHRSVSWYQQTPGQGLQFLFEYFSETQRNKGNFPGRFSGRQFSNSRSEMNVSTLELGDSALYLCASSLTSGSTGELFFGEGSRLTVL.

This clonotype was detected only a few times. The chain carries TRBV9 and TRBJ2-4; D gene uncertain. CDR1 is SGDLS and CDR2 is YYNGEE in the germline V gene. V was pared by 4 bases and J by 1 base, with 9 bases between. The CDR3 sequence is 14 residues long. The CDR3 DNA sequence: TGTGCCAGCAGCTCGCAGGACGCCAAAAACATTCAGTACTTC. Translating gives CASSSQDAKNIQYF.

V is TRBV4-1 and J is TRBJ2-3; 10 nucleotides align to TRBD2. The CDR3 has 16 residues. V gave up 6 bases and J gave up 5 bases; unmatched junction bases: 11. Germline V gives CDR1 MGHRA, CDR2 YSYEKL. The CDR3 coding sequence is TGCGCCAGCAGTTCGATTAGCGGGGGGCCTCTAGATACGCAGTATTTT. This codes for CASSSISGGPLDTQYF.

The rearrangement joins TRBV7-9 to TRBJ2-3; no clear D gene. CDR3 size: 12 residues. V was cut by 7 bases and J by 3 bases, with 8 bases left in between. Germline V lookup: CDR1 SEHNR, CDR2 FQNEAQ (reference sequence). The chain's CDR3 is CASKYGTDTQYF. The CDR3 bases are TGTGCCAGCAAATATGGGACAGATACGCAGTATTTT.

V and J are TRBV20-1 and TRBJ2-1; D ambiguous. The germline CDR1 and CDR2 sequences are DFQATT and SNEGSKA (reference sequence). V was trimmed by 5 bases and J by 4 bases, leaving 3 bases between them. CDR3 length equals 10 residues. The CDR3 nucleotides read TGCAGTGCTCCGTACAATGAGCAGTTCTTC. This gives the protein CSAPYNEQFF.

The J gene is TRBJ2-1, the V gene TRBV3-1; D gene unclear. Trimming cost V 4 bases and J 4 bases, with 17 bases left between them. Germline CDR1 and CDR2: LGHDT and YNNKEL (reference sequence). The CDR3 contains 16 residues. This CDR3 reads CASSPRVGSTYNEQFF. The CDR3 DNA reads TGTGCCAGCAGCCCCCGCGTCGGGTCCACGTACAATGAGCAGTTCTTC.

The rearrangement links TRBV19 to TRBJ2-7; 7 nucleotides agree with TRBD2. From germline, CDR1 is LNHDA and CDR2 SQIVND (reference sequence). The CDR3 has 15 amino acids. J was trimmed by 2 bases and V by 3 bases; bases with no gene match: 7. In nucleotides, the CDR3 is TGTGCCAGTAGTATCGTTAGCGGGCTCACCTACGAGCAGTACTTC. Its translation is CASSIVSGLTYEQYF.

This clonotype appeared a few times. The gene calls are TRBV27 and TRBJ2-3, with 8 bases that match TRBD2. The CDR3 covers 16 residues. The trim removed 10 bases at V and 0 bases at J, leaving 12 bases unmatched. From germline, CDR1 is MNHEY and CDR2 SMNVEV (reference sequence). CDR3: CATCPRLAGSTDTQYF. The CDR3 region has the DNA TGTGCCACCTGCCCCCGGCTAGCGGGCAGCACAGATACGCAGTATTTT.

This chain uses TRBV24-1 with TRBJ1-1; D is ambiguous. Looked up from germline, CDR1 is KGHDR and CDR2 is SFDVKD. V was cut by 1 base and J by 7 bases, with 9 bases left in between. The CDR3 length is 13 residues. CDR3 region: CATSDFSGGEAFF. The CDR3 region has the DNA TGTGCCACCAGTGATTTCTCGGGAGGTGAAGCTTTCTTT.

The CDR3 protein is CASTDYTDTQYF. The CDR3 nucleotides are TGTGCCAGCACCGACTACACAGATACGCAGTATTTT. The rearrangement joins TRBV7-6 to TRBJ2-3; TRBD2 might be the D (5 bases). With 7 bases removed from V and 2 bases from J, the gap between germline ends came to 7 bases. CDR1 is SGHVS, CDR2 FNYEAQ, per germline. This CDR3 contains 12 residues.

This clonotype has only a few counts. This chain links TRBV4-1 with TRBJ2-2, with D unresolved. The CDR3 is made up of 13 amino acids. Germline V gives CDR1 MGHRA, CDR2 YSYEKL. Trimming shortened V by 6 bases and J by 6 bases, and 11 bases separated the two germline ends. The CDR3 loop is CASRQSAPGELFF. The CDR3 DNA follows: TGCGCCAGCAGACAGAGCGCCCCCGGGGAGCTGTTTTTT.

This clonotype was observed a handful of times. This chain links TRBV29-1 with TRBJ2-1, with 13 bases that match TRBD2. V shed 0 bases, J shed 7 bases, and the junction held 12 bases outside the gene matches. This CDR3 is 18 amino acids long. Germline CDR1 is SQVTM and CDR2 is ANQGSEA. Here the CDR3 reads CSVEDSSLTSGRNNEQFF. Here the CDR3 DNA reads TGCAGCGTTGAAGATTCTTCTCTGACTAGCGGGAGGAATAATGAGCAGTTCTTC.

Only a few counts were recorded for this clonotype. The chain recombines TRBV24-1 with TRBJ2-1; 13 nucleotides match TRBD2. Trimming cost V 9 bases and J 9 bases; bases outside gene matches: 7. This CDR3 is built from 14 residues. CDR1 is KGHDR and CDR2 is SFDVKD in the germline V gene. CDR3 bases: TGTGCCACCCAACCGACTAGCGGGAGGCGTGAGCAGTTCTTC. Translated: CATQPTSGRREQFF.

The chain recombines TRBV6-5 with TRBJ2-1; maybe TRBD1 (5 bases). Germline CDR1 MNHEY, CDR2 SVGAGI. This CDR3 comprises 14 residues. The ends were cut back, 0 bases at V and 8 bases at J, with 11 bases in the middle. The CDR3 nucleotides are TGTGCCAGCAGTTACTCGACAGTTGCGGATGAGCAGTTCTTC. It yields the protein CASSYSTVADEQFF.

V usage is TRBV20-1 and J usage is TRBJ2-7, with D perhaps assigned TRBD1 or TRBD2 (5 bases each). This CDR3 has 12 residues. From germline, CDR1 is DFQATT and CDR2 SNEGSKA (reference sequence). Trimming cost V 3 bases and J 3 bases, with 9 bases left between them. This CDR3 is CSARRGGYEQYF. The CDR3 bases are TGCAGTGCTAGGAGGGGCGGCTACGAGCAGTACTTC.

The CDR3 here is CASSVGERTRGDTQYF. The CDR3 DNA reads TGTGCCAGCAGCGTAGGTGAGAGGACTAGAGGCGATACGCAGTATTTT. The rearrangement links TRBV9 to TRBJ2-3; 7 bases align to TRBD2. Germline CDR1 SGDLS, CDR2 YYNGEE. Losses at the gene ends were 0 bases for V and 6 bases for J; bases not matched to a gene: 10. The CDR3 runs 16 residues. Complete variable domain (other parts from reference TRBV9 and TRBJ2-3): DSGVTQTPKHLITATGQRVTLRCSPRSGDLSVYWYQQSLDQGLQFLIQYYNGEERAKGNILERFSAQQFPDLHSELNLSSLELGDSALYFCASSVGERTRGDTQYFGPGTRLTVL.